This T cell receptor (beta chain) originates from a study of blood T cell repertoires in COVID-19. Overall study context: Italy, Spain and the United States were the sources of the convalescent and acute COVID-19 samples. Sample material is recorded as cDNA or gDNA derived from T cells, B-cell-depleted T cells, or PBMCs.

Authors' analysis steps: Amplified reference gene primers provided the basis for estimating nucleated cell counts. Repertoires were generated with immunoSEQ multiplex PCR, while TCRdb's copy carries only in-frame clones and drops some. That table is the source of V, J and clone size, and D and trimming were worked out from the DNA. The sample has more than 100,000 clones, approximately 88% seen once. Germline V gene data show CDR1 as SGHTS and CDR2 as YDEGEE. The CDR3 totals 15 residues. J lost 3 bases, V lost 4 bases, and 8 bases had no gene match. Material: peripheral blood. The receptor was derived from a human donor in a cohort sampled during active COVID-19. The rearrangement links TRBV5-8 to TRBJ1-1, with TRBD1 matching 8 bases. The CDR3 DNA sequence: TGTGCCAGCAGCCGACGGACAGGGTTGTACACTGAAGCTTTCTTT. Amino acid sequence: CASSRRTGLYTEAFF. Full variable domain (remainder filled in from reference TRBV5-8 and TRBJ1-1): EAGVTQSPTHLIKTRGQQATLRCSPISGHTSVYWYQQALGLGLQFLLWYDEGEERNRGNFPPRFSGRQFPNYSSELNVNALELEDSALYLCASSRRTGLYTEAFFGQGTRLTVV.